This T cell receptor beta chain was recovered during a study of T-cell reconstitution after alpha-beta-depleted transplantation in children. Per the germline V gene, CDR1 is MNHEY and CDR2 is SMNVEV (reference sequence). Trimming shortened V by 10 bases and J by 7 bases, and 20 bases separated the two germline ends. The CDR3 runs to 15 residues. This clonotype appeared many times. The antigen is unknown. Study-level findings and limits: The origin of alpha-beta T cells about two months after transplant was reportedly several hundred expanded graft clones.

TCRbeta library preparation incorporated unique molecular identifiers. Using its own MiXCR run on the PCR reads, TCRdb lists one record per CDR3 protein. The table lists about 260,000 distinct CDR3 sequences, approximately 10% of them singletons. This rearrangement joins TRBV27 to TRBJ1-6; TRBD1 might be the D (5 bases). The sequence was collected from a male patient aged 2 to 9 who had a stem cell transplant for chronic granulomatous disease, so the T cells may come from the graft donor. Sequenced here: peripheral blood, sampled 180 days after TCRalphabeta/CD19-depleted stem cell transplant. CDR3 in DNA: TGTGCCACCCAACCAGGAACAGGTCTGAATTCACCCCTCCACTTT. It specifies CATQPGTGLNSPLHF.